This entry features one T cell receptor beta chain sequence. Its target is not known. Some clones are missing from TCRdb's copy, which holds only in-frame ones; the method was immunoSEQ multiplex PCR. Counted here are about 32,000 clones, around 84% occurring once; the ten biggest clones make up over 6%. This record belongs to a study of a mutant IDH1 vaccine in newly diagnosed glioma. Study details: Treated patients, averaging roughly 40 years, were roughly 60% male and about 40% female.

Per germline, CDR1 SGHTA and CDR2 FQGTGA. This CDR3 is 14 amino acids long. The ends were cut back, 2 bases at V and 6 bases at J, with 14 bases in the middle. Time point given: week 35, safety follow-up. The content of each vaccine dose was 300 ug of mutant IDH1 20-mer peptide, and topical imiquimod accompanied it. The V gene is TRBV7-3, the J gene TRBJ2-7, with D perhaps TRBD2 (5 bases). The input for sequencing was PBMCs, taken from a glioma patient whose treatment included an IDH1 peptide vaccine. This TCR was sampled from a woman aged 18-29 years with glioma. The CDR3 DNA follows: TGTGCCAGCAGCTTACAGGCTAGCATAGGCGAGCAGTACTTC. The encoded protein is CASSLQASIGEQYF.